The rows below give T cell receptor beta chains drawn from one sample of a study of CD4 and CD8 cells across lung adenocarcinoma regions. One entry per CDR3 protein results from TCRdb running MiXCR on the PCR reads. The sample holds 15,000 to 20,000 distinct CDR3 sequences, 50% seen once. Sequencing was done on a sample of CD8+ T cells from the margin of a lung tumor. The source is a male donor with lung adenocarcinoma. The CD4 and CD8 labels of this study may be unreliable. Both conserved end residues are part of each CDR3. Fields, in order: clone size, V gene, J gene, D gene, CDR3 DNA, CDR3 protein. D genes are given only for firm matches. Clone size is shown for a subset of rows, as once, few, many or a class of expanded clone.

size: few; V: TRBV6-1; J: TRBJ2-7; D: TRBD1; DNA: TGTGCCAGCAGTCCCACAGGGGGGACCTACGAGCAGTACTTC; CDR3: CASSPTGGTYEQYF
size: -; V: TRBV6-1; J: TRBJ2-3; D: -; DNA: TGTGCCAGCAGAGAGGCGAACACAGGGAAGCAGTATTTT; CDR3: CASREANTGKQYF
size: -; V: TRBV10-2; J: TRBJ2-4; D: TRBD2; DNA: TGCGCCGGCAGGGCTAGCGGAGGCAAAAACACTCAGTACTTC; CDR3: CAGRASGGKNTQYF
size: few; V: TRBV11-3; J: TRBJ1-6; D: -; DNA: TGTGCCAGCAGCTTAGTGCCCTCAGGGATCGGGCTATGGTCACCCCTCCACTTT; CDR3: CASSLVPSGIGLWSPLHF
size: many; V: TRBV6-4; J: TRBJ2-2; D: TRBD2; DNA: TGTGCCAGCAGCACTAGCGGCCTTCACACCGGGGAGCTGTTTTTT; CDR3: CASSTSGLHTGELFF
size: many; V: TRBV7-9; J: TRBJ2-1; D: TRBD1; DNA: TGTGCCAGCAGCGCTACAGGGGGCAATGAGCAGTTCTTC; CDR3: CASSATGGNEQFF
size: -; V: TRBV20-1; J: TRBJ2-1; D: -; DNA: TGCAGTGCTAGAGATCCCGTCAATGAGCAGTTCTTC; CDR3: CSARDPVNEQFF
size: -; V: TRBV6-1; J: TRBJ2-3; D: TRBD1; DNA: TGTGCCAGCACTGGGACAGGGACAGATACGCAGTATTTT; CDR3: CASTGTGTDTQYF
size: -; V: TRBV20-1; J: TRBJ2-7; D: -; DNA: TGCAGGGGGAGTGGGGGCCGTGACCAAGAGACGCAGTACTTC; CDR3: CRGSGGRDQETQYF
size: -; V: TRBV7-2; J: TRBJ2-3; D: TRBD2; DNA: TGTGCCAGCAGCCCGGGACTAGCGGGTTTGTATTTT; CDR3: CASSPGLAGLYF
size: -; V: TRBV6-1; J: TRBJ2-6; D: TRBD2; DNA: TGTGCCAGGAGTGGGGGGGGGGGGGGGGGGGGGGCCAACGTCCTGACTTTC; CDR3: CARSGGGGGGGANVLTF